Listed below are T cell receptor beta chains from one sample, sequenced in a study of early T cells in non-severe SARS-CoV-2 infection. TCRdb ran MiXCR on the 5' RACE reads and lists one entry per CDR3 protein. This sample carries 35,000 to 45,000 distinct CDR3 sequences, over 4.5% of them seen once, and the ten largest clones take 7% to 9.5%. Input material: whole blood. These receptors originate from an adult who was a healthcare worker with PCR-confirmed SARS-CoV-2 infection or an uninfected control (not recorded which). Each CDR3 is given with its conserved first and last residue. A D gene is named only where the DNA matches it firmly. Size values are once, few and many counts, or a class for expanded clones, and some rows have none.

length: 16
J: TRBJ2-7
D: .
size: many
V: TRBV19
CDR3: CASSMSPGLATDEQYF
DNA: TGTGCCAGTAGTATGAGTCCAGGGCTCGCGACGGACGAGCAGTACTTC

length: 14
J: TRBJ1-1
D: .
size: many
V: TRBV20-1
CDR3: CSTLGGRGSTEAFF
DNA: TGCAGTACCTTGGGGGGCAGGGGCAGCACTGAAGCTTTCTTT

length: 18
J: TRBJ2-1
D: TRBD2
size: many
V: TRBV25-1
CDR3: CASTQGVLAGSSYNEQFF
DNA: TGTGCCAGCACTCAGGGGGTACTAGCGGGAAGCTCCTACAATGAGCAGTTCTTC

length: 13
J: TRBJ2-3
D: .
size: .
V: TRBV7-9
CDR3: CASSSGSTDTQYF
DNA: TGTGCCAGCTCGAGCGGTAGCACAGATACGCAGTATTTT

length: 12
J: TRBJ1-1
D: .
size: many
V: TRBV7-3
CDR3: CASSTTQGYAFF
DNA: TGTGCCAGCAGCACAACCCAGGGGTACGCTTTCTTT

length: 19
J: TRBJ2-3
D: TRBD2
size: many
V: TRBV7-8
CDR3: CASSQSSSSSGGYRDTQYF
DNA: TGTGCCAGCAGCCAATCGTCCTCCAGTAGCGGGGGGTATCGAGATACGCAGTATTTT

length: 13
J: TRBJ2-1
D: .
size: many
V: TRBV20-1
CDR3: CSARDQAANEQFF
DNA: TGCAGTGCTAGAGATCAGGCGGCGAATGAGCAGTTCTTC

length: 16
J: TRBJ2-7
D: TRBD1
size: many
V: TRBV12-3/TRBV12-4
CDR3: CASSPHSRGQGYEQYF
DNA: TGTGCCAGCAGTCCCCACTCTAGGGGACAGGGCTACGAGCAGTACTTC

length: 15
J: TRBJ1-2
D: .
size: many
V: TRBV3-1
CDR3: CASSQLPPDRYGYTF
DNA: TGTGCCAGCAGCCAGCTCCCGCCGGACCGCTATGGCTACACCTTC

length: 17
J: TRBJ2-2
D: .
size: many
V: TRBV4-1
CDR3: CASSQEKRAANTGELFF
DNA: TGCGCCAGCAGCCAAGAGAAGCGGGCGGCGAACACCGGGGAGCTGTTTTTT

length: 13
J: TRBJ2-7
D: TRBD2
size: many
V: TRBV14
CDR3: CASSQGSTSVKYF
DNA: TGTGCCAGCAGCCAAGGTTCGACTAGCGTAAAGTACTTC

length: 16
J: TRBJ1-4
D: TRBD1
size: few
V: TRBV7-2
CDR3: CASSLRRQGGREKLFF
DNA: TGTGCCAGCAGCTTGCGCCGACAGGGAGGTCGAGAAAAACTGTTTTTT

length: 15
J: TRBJ2-3
D: .
size: few
V: TRBV18
CDR3: CASSPVLAVTDTQYF
DNA: TGTGCCAGCTCACCAGTCTTGGCGGTAACAGATACGCAGTATTTT

length: 12
J: TRBJ2-7
D: TRBD1
size: many
V: TRBV29-1
CDR3: CSVDRGHHEQYF
DNA: TGCAGCGTGGACAGGGGGCACCACGAGCAGTACTTC

length: 15
J: TRBJ1-4
D: .
size: .
V: TRBV13
CDR3: CASSPPSSGNEKLFF
DNA: TGTGCCAGCAGTCCACCGTCGTCGGGGAATGAAAAACTGTTTTTT